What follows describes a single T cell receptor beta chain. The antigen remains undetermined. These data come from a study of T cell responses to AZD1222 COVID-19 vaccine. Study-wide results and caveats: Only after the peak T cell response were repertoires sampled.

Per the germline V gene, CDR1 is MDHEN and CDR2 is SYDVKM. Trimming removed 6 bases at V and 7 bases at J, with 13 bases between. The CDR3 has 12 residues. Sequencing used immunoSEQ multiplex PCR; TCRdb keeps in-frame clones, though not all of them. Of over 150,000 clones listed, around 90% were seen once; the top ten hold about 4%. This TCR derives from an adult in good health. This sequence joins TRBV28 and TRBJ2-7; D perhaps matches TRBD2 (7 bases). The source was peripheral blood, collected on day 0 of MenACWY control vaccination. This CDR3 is CASRGGGNEQYF. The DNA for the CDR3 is TGTGCCAGCAGAGGGGGAGGGAATGAGCAGTACTTC.